This T cell receptor beta chain was sequenced for a study of glioma-infiltrating T cells. Study findings and constraints: Tissue and blood shared very few CDR3 sequences. Above-expected tissue-blood divergence occurred in all gliomas, most in low-grade ones.

TCR alpha and beta CDR3 regions were amplified from RNA using iRepertoire nested multiplex PCR. One-step reverse transcription and amplification started from about 100-400 ng of tissue mRNA or PBMC total RNA. TCRdb re-analysed the multiplex PCR reads in MiXCR, keeping a single row per CDR3 protein. The sample has 100,000 to 150,000 distinct CDR3 sequences; 24% are singletons. This clonotype was detected only a few times. As yet, its antigen is unknown. The CDR3 has 14 residues. Between the trimmed V and J ends, which lost 0 bases and 3 bases, there was a span of 8 bases. Germline lookup yields CDR1 LGHDT and CDR2 YNNKEL (reference sequence).

The sequenced sample consisted of glioma tissue, nonneoplastic brain tissue, or PBMCs (not recorded which). The receptor was isolated from a human donor with low-grade glioma or glioblastoma, undergoing nonglioma brain surgery, or in good health (not recorded which). The rearrangement uses TRBV3-1 and TRBJ1-2; a weak D match, TRBD1 (6 bases). The CDR3 loop reads CASSQDAGDYGYTF. CDR3 DNA: TGTGCCAGCAGCCAAGATGCAGGGGACTATGGCTACACCTTC.